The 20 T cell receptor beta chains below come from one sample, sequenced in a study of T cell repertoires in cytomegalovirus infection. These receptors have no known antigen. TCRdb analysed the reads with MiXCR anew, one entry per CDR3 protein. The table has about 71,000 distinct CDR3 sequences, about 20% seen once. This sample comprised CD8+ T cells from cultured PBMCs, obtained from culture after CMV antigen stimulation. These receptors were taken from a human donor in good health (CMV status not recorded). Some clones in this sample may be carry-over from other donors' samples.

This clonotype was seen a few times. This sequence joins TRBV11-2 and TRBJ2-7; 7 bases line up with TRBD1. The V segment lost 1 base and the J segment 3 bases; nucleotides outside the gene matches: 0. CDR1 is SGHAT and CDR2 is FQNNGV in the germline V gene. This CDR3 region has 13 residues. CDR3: CASSLGTGYEQYF. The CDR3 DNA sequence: TGTGCCAGCAGCTTAGGGACAGGCTACGAGCAGTACTTC.

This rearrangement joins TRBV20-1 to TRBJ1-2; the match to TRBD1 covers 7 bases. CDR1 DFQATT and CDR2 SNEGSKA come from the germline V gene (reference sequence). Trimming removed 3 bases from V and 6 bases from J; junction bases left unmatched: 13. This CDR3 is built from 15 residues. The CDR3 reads CSARNRDSNLDGYTF. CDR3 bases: TGCAGTGCTAGGAACCGGGACAGTAATCTGGATGGCTACACCTTC.

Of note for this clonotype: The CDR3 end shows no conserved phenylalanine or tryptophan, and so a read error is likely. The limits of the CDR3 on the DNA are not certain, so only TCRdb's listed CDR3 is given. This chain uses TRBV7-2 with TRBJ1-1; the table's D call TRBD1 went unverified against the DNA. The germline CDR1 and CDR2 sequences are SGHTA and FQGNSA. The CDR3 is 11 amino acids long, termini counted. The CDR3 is CASSFEGTALY.

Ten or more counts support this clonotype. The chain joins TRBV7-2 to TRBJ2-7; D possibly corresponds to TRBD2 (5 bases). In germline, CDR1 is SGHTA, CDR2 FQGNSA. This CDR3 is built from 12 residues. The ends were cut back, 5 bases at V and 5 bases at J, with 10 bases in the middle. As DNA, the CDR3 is TGTGCCAGCAGCCCTAGGACTCACGAGCAGTACTTC. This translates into CASSPRTHEQYF.

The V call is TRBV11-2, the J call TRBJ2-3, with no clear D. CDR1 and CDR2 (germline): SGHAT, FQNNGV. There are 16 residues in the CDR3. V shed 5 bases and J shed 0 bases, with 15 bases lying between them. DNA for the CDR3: TGTGCCAGCAGCCCGAAGCTGGGGTCTAGCACAGATACGCAGTATTTT. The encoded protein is CASSPKLGSSTDTQYF.

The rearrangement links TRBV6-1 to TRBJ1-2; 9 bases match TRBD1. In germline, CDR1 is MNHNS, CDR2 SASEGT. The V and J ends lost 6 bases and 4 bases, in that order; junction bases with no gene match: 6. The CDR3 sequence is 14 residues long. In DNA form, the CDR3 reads TGTGCCAGCAGCCTCTGGGACAGGGCCTATGGCTACACCTTC. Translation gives CASSLWDRAYGYTF.

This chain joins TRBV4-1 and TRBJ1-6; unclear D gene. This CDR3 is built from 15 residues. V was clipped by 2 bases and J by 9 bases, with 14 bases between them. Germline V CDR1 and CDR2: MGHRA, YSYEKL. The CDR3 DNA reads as TGCGCCAGCAGCCAAATTGGGGATTCAGGTTCACCCCTCCACTTT. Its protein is CASSQIGDSGSPLHF.

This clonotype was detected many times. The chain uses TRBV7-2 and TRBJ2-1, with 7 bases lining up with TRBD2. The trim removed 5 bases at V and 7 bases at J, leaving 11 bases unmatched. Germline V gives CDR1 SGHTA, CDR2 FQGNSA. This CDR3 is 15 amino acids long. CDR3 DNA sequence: TGTGCCAGCAGCCCTAGACTAGCCCGAGGGAATGAGCAGTTCTTC. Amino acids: CASSPRLARGNEQFF.

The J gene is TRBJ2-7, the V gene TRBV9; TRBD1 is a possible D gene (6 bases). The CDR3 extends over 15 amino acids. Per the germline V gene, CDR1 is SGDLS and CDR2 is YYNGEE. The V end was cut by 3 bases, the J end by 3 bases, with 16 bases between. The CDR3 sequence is CASSAGTRLDYEQYF. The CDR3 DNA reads TGTGCCAGCAGCGCCGGGACAAGGTTGGACTACGAGCAGTACTTC.

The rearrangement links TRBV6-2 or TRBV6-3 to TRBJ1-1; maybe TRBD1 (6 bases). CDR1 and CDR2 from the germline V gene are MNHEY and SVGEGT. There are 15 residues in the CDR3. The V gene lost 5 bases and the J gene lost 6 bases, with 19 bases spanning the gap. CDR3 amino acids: CASSPRGRNDAEAFF. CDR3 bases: TGTGCCAGCAGTCCCAGGGGTCGAAACGACGCTGAAGCTTTCTTT.

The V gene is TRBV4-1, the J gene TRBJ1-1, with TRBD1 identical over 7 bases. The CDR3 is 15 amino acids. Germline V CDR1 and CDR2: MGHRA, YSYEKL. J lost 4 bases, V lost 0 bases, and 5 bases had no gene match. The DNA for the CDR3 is TGCGCCAGCAGCCAAGATAACAGGGGAGGCACTGAAGCTTTCTTT. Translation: CASSQDNRGGTEAFF.

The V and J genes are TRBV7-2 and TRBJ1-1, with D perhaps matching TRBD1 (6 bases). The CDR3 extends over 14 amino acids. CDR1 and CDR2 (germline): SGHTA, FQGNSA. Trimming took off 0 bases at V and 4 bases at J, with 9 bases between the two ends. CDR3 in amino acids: CASSLAGQPTEAFF. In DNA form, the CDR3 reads TGTGCCAGCAGCTTAGCGGGACAACCCACTGAAGCTTTCTTT.

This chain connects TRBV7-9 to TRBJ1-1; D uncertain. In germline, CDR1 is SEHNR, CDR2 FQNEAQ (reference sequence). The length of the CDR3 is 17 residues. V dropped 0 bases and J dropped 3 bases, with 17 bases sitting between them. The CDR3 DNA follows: TGTGCCAGCAGCTTAGCGTTGACCATCAGCGGGGACACTGAAGCTTTCTTT. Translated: CASSLALTISGDTEAFF.

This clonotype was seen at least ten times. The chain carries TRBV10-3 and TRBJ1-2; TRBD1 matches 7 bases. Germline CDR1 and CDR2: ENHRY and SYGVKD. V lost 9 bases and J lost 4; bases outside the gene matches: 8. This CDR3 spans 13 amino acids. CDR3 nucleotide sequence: TGTGCCATTTTCGTGGACAGGCTCTATGGCTACACCTTC. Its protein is CAIFVDRLYGYTF.

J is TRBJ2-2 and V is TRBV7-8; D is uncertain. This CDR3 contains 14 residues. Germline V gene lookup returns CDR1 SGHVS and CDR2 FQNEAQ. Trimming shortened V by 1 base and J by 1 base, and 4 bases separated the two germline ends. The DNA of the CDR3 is TGTGCCAGCAGCTTAGAAGTGAACACCGGGGAGCTGTTTTTT. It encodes CASSLEVNTGELFF.

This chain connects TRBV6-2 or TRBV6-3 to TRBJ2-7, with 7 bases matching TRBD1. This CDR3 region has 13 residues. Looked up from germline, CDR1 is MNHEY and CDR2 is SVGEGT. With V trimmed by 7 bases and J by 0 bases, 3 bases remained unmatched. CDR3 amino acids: CASTNRGSYEQYF. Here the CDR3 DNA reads TGTGCCAGCACCAACAGGGGCTCCTACGAGCAGTACTTC.

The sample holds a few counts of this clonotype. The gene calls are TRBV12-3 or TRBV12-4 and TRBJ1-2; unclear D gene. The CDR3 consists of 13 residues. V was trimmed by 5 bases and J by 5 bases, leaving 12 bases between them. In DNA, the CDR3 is TGTGCCAGCAGTACGGAAATAGGGTATGGCTACACCTTC. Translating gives CASSTEIGYGYTF.

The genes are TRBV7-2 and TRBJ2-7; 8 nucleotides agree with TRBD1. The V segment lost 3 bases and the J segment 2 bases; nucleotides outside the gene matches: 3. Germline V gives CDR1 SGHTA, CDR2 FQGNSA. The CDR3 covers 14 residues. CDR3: CASSFGTGAYEQYF. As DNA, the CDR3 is TGTGCCAGCAGCTTTGGGACAGGAGCCTACGAGCAGTACTTC.

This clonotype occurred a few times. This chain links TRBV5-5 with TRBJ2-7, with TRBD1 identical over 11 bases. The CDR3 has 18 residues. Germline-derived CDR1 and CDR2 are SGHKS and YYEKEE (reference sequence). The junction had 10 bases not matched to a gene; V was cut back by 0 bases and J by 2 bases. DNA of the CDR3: TGTGCCAGCAGCTTGGTTGAATTCCCGGGACAGGGGGCCTACGAGCAGTACTTC. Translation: CASSLVEFPGQGAYEQYF.

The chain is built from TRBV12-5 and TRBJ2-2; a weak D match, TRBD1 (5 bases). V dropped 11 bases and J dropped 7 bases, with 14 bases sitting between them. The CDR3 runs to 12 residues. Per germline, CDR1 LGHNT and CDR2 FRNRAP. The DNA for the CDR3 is TGTGCTGGACACTCGTGGGGCGGGGAGCTGTTTTTT. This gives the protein CAGHSWGGELFF.